Below, 5 T cell receptor beta chains from the same sample are listed, as sequenced in a study of cytomegalovirus exposure and HLA in healthy donors. PCR used 60 Vbeta primers and 13 Jbeta primers. The assay was immunoSEQ multiplex PCR, and TCRdb's table has in-frame clones only and misses some. The data hold 150,000 or so clones, with approximately 78% observed a single time. The sample was PBMCs. The receptors stem from a man aged 35 to 55 in good health and CMV-seropositive.

The V and J genes are TRBV6-5 and TRBJ1-2; 7 bases align to TRBD1. In germline, CDR1 is MNHEY, CDR2 SVGAGI. The V segment lost 0 bases and the J segment 3 bases; nucleotides outside the gene matches: 4. The CDR3 is made up of 15 amino acids. In DNA form, the CDR3 reads TGTGCCAGCAGTTACTCGACAGGGCGTGACTATGGCTACACCTTC. This sequence encodes CASSYSTGRDYGYTF.

This chain uses TRBV6-5 with TRBJ1-3; D not resolved. V lost 8 bases, J lost 3 bases, and 8 bases lay in between. This CDR3 is built from 12 residues. CDR1 and CDR2 (germline): MNHEY, SVGAGI. CDR3 sequence reads: CASLGGGNTIYF. The CDR3 DNA follows: TGTGCCAGCCTCGGAGGTGGAAACACCATATATTTT.

CDR3 sequence reads: CASSKGGLAPKSNTGELFF. The CDR3 DNA reads as TGTGCCAGCAGCAAAGGGGGACTAGCTCCTAAATCGAACACCGGGGAGCTGTTTTTT. The chain couples TRBV21-1 to TRBJ2-2; the DNA was not used to check the table's D call, TRBD2. TRBV21-1 is annotated as a pseudogene. The CDR3 covers 19 residues.

The rearrangement links TRBV11-3 to TRBJ2-1, with 7 nucleotides matching TRBD1. Looked up from germline, CDR1 is SGHNT and CDR2 is YENEEA. This CDR3 contains 13 residues. V was pared by 2 bases and J by 8 bases, with 3 bases of the junction left unmatched. The chain's CDR3 is CASSLPTGDEQFF. The DNA for the CDR3 is TGTGCCAGCAGCTTACCTACAGGGGATGAGCAGTTCTTC.

The gene calls are TRBV6-5 and TRBJ1-1; 7 bases agree with TRBD1. V trimming: 6 bases; J trimming: 6 bases; junction bases outside the gene matches: 7. The V gene's germline CDR1 is MNHEY and CDR2 SVGAGI. This CDR3 has 13 residues. CDR3 nucleotide sequence: TGTGCCAGCAGGAGCAACAGGGGCCCTGAAGCTTTCTTT. It yields the protein CASRSNRGPEAFF.